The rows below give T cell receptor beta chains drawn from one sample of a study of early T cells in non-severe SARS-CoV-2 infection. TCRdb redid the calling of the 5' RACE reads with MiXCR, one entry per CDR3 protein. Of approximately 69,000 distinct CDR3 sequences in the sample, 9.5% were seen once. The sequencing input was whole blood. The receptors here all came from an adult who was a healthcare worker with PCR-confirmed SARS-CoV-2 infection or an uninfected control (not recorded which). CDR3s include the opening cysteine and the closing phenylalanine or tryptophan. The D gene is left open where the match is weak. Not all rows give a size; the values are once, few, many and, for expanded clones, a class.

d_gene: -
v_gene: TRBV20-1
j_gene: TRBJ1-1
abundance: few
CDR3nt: TGCAGTGCTAGAGAGGTGATAGGCACTGGGACTGAAGCTTTCTTT
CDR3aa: CSAREVIGTGTEAFF

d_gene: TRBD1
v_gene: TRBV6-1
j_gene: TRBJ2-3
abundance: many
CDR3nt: TGTGCCAGCAGCTACCAGGGGACAGGGACGGATACGCAGTATTTT
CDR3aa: CASSYQGTGTDTQYF

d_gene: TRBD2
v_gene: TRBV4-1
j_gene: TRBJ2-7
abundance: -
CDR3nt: TGCGCCAGCAGCCACGGACTAGCGGGGTTATCCTACGAGCAGTACTTC
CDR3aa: CASSHGLAGLSYEQYF

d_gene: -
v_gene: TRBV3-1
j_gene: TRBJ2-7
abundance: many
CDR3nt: TGTGCCAGCAGCCAAGGATCGTCAGGGGCCTACGAGCAGTACTTC
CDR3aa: CASSQGSSGAYEQYF

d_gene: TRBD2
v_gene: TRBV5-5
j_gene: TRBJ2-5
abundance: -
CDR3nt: TGTGCCAGCACCTGGACTAGCGGGGGCCAAGAGACCCAGTACTTC
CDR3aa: CASTWTSGGQETQYF

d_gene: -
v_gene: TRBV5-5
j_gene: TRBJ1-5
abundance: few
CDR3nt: TGTGCCAGCAGCCGAGCGACAAGGGAGCCCCAGCATTTT
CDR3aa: CASSRATREPQHF

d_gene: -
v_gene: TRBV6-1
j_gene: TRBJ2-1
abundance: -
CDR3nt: TGTGCCAGCAGTGAAGTGGGGGGCAATGAGCAGTTCTTC
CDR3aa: CASSEVGGNEQFF

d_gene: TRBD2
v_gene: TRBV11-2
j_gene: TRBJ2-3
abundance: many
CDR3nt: TGTGCCAGCAGCAGGGGCGGGAGAGACACAGATACGCAGTATTTT
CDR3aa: CASSRGGRDTDTQYF

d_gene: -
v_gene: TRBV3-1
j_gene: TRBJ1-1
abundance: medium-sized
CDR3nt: TGTGCCAGCATGAGTGGGGAGGAAACTGAAGCTTTCTTT
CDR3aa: CASMSGEETEAFF

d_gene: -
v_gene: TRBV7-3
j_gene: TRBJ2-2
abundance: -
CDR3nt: TGTGCCAGCAGCTTAGGACGGAACACCGGGGAGCTGTTTTTT
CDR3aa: CASSLGRNTGELFF

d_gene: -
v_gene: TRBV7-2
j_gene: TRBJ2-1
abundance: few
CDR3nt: TGTGCCAGCAGCTCGAGGGTAGGGACTCCCACTAATGAGCAGTTCTTC
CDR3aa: CASSSRVGTPTNEQFF

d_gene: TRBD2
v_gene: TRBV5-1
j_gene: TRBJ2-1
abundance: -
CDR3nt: TGCGCCAGCAGCCCCGGCACCGGGACTACCTTTTACAATGAGCAGTTCTTC
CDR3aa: CASSPGTGTTFYNEQFF

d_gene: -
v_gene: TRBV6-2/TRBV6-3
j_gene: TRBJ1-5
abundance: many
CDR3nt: TGTGCCACCCTAAACAGGGGCAATCAGCCCCAGCATTTT
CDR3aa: CATLNRGNQPQHF

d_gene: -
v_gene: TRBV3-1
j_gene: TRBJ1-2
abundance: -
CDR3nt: TGTGCCAGCAGCCATAGATCCGGATATGGCTACACCTTC
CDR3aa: CASSHRSGYGYTF

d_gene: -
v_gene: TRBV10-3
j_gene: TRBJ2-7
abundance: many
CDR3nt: TGTGCCATCAGTGAACCGCGCCTGGAGGGGCAGTACTTC
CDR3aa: CAISEPRLEGQYF

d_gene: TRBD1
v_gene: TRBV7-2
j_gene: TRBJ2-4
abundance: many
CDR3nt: TGTGCCAGCAGCCGGACAGGGGGCGACGGAAACATTCAGTACTTC
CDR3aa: CASSRTGGDGNIQYF

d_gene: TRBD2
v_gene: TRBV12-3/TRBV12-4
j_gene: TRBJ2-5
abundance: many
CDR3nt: TGTGCCAGCAGTCCATACGGACTAGGCTCCCAGTACTTC
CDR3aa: CASSPYGLGSQYF

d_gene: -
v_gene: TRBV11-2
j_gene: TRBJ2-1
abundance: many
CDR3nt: TGTGCCAGCAGCCCCGGACGAGGGGATGAGCAGTTCTTC
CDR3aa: CASSPGRGDEQFF

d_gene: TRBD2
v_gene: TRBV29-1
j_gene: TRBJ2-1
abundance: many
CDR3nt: TGCAGCGTTACCGGGACTAGCGGGAGGTATGAGCAGTTCTTC
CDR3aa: CSVTGTSGRYEQFF

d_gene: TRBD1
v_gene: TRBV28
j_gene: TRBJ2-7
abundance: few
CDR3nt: TGTGCCAGCAGTTCCTCGACCATCGACAGGGGGCCATTATACGAGCAGTACTTC
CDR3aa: CASSSSTIDRGPLYEQYF

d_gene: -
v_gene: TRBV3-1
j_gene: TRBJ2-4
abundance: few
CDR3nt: TGTGCCAGCAGCCAAGATCTCAGGGCCTACAAAAACATTCAGTACTTC
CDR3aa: CASSQDLRAYKNIQYF

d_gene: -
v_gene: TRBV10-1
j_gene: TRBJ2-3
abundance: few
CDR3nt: TGCGCCAGCAGGGCCTCAGGGTCAGATACGCAGTATTTT
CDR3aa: CASRASGSDTQYF

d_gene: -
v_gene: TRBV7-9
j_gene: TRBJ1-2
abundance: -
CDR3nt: TGTGCCAGCAGCTTCCGGAGGAATAACTATGGCTACACCTTC
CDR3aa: CASSFRRNNYGYTF

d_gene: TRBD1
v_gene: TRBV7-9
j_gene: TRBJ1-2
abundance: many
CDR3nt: TGTGCCAGCAGCTTAACGACAGGGGCCTATGGCTACACCTTC
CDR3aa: CASSLTTGAYGYTF

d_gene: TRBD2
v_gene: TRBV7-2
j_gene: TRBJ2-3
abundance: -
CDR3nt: TGTGCCAGCAGCTTTACACTAGCGGGGGGTCACTTTAGCACAGATACGCAGTATTTT
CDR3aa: CASSFTLAGGHFSTDTQYF

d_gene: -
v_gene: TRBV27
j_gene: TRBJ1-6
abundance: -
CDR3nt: TGTGCCAGCAGACCTCAAACAGGCTATAATTCACCCCTCCACTTT
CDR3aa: CASRPQTGYNSPLHF

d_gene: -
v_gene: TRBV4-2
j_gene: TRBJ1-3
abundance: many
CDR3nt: TGTGCCAGCAGCCAAGATCCCCGGACTGGAAACACCATATATTTT
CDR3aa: CASSQDPRTGNTIYF

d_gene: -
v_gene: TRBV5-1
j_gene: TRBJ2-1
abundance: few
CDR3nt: TGCGCCAGCAGCCCCGAACCGACCTACAATGAGCAGTTCTTC
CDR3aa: CASSPEPTYNEQFF

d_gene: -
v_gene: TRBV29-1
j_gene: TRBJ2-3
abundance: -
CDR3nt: TGCAGCGGACTTGGGGATACGCAGTATTTT
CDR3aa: CSGLGDTQYF